This T cell receptor (beta chain) came from a study of blood T cell repertoires in COVID-19. Study-level information: Samples of COVID-19 (acute and convalescent) were obtained from the United States, Italy and Spain.

In the authors' workflow: Reference gene primer amplification gave nucleated cell count estimates. TCRdb keeps only in-frame clones here, not all; method: immunoSEQ multiplex PCR. Clone size and V and J calls were adopted from that table, with D and trimming inferred from the DNA. This table has about 250,000 clones, 65% to 90% appearing once. The CDR3 is 12 amino acids. The germline V gene encodes CDR1 LGHNT and CDR2 FRNRAP. V was cut by 1 base and J by 7 bases, with 8 bases left in between. Sequenced input: peripheral blood. The rearrangement links TRBV12-5 to TRBJ2-7; no definite D call. This sequence originates from a middle-aged man with active or convalescent COVID-19. CDR3 sequence (DNA): TGTGCTAGTGGTTTGGGACGGCGGGAGCAGTACTTC. This codes for CASGLGRREQYF.